These 2 T cell receptor beta chains were all obtained from the same sample, sequenced in a study of CD8 T cells in Susac syndrome (dated by TCRdb to the late 2010s). The library was obtained by the immunoSEQ multiplex PCR assay. RNA was extracted using the RNeasy kit, and roughly 0.5 to 1 ug of the RNA was reverse transcribed with random hexamers. TCRdb trimmed the raw reads at Q25, called clones with MiXCR and kept productive beta chains. CDR3 protein sequences are deduplicated, and each keeps its most common genes and DNA. This sample is represented by roughly 200,000 distinct CDR3 sequences; around 94% of them were singletons. Around 0.1% of the sample lies in the top ten. Sequencing was performed on CD4+ T cells from PBMCs. Receptor source: a human donor with Susac syndrome.

The chain is built from TRBV20-1 and TRBJ2-5; no clear D. The CDR3 has 14 amino acids. Trimming removed 3 bases from V and 3 bases from J, with 14 bases in between. Germline assignment: CDR1 DFQATT and CDR2 SNEGSKA (reference sequence). The CDR3 nucleotides read TGCAGTGCTAGTATCCTGACACTGGAAGAGACCCAGTACTTC. Amino acid sequence: CSASILTLEETQYF.

This clonotype was seen only once. The rearrangement uses TRBV15 and TRBJ2-2, with unresolved D. CDR3 size: 15 residues. Germline CDR1 and CDR2: LNHNV and YYDKDF (reference sequence). V shed 1 base and J shed 2 bases, with 8 bases lying between them. The CDR3, as DNA: TGTGCCACCAGCAGAGGGTACGGAAACACCGGGGAGCTGTTTTTT. Its protein product is CATSRGYGNTGELFF.